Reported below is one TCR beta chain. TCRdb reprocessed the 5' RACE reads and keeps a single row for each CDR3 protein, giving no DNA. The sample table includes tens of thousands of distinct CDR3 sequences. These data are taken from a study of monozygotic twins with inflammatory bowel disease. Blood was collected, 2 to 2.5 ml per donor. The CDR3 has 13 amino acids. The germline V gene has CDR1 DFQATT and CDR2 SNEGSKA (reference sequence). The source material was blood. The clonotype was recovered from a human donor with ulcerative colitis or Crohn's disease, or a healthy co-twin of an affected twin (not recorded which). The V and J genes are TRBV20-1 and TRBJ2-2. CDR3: CSARLRHTGELFF.